This T cell receptor beta chain was sequenced for a study of identical twins (dated by TCRdb to 2016 to 2017). Study-level background: To test whether fetal clonotypes persist, this study deep-sequenced TCR alpha and beta repertoires from monozygotic twins, from unrelated adults of various ages, and from cord blood. To rule out contamination, replicate twin experiments were performed at different times with different library preparation protocols.

Every donor was a healthy Caucasian. Three pairs of female monozygotic twins, all aged roughly 18 to 30 years, made up the twin cohort. Miltenyi CD45RO+ enrichment and human naive T-cell isolation kits were used to isolate memory (CD45RO+) and naive T cells from PBMC. According to the germline V gene, CDR1 reads SGHAT and CDR2 reads FQNNGV. Spanning cysteine to phenylalanine, the CDR3 consists of 15 amino acids. CDR3 DNA only is kept here, 45 bases in frame from base 1. V gives up 4 bases and J gives up 1 base, and the segment between their germline ends measures 11 bases. On the study overall, not on this receptor specifically: Fewer insertions were carried by abundant cord blood beta clonotypes; a weaker similar trend was observed in young adult naive repertoires, while no such trend was observed in memory repertoires. Out-of-frame TCR alpha sharing in monozygotic twins was systematically underestimated by recombination models, whereas sharing between unrelated individuals was in agreement with the recombination models. Zero-insertion analyses could be partly confounded by invariant T cells such as MAIT and iNKT, although diverse VJ usage argued against such confounding for most clonotypes. Excess twin sharing in beta out-of-frame sequences was weaker because fewer shared sequences lowered the signal-to-noise ratio. Because the same donors could not be followed over many years, conclusions were based on cross-sectional statistical analysis. Out-of-frame TCR alpha sequences shared between twins showed an excess of low generation-probability sequences compared with coincidental sharing between unrelated individuals.

There are many counts of this clonotype. Its antigen is still unknown. No much larger clone is present one base from it, and per-base qualities are unavailable. Library preparation was by 5' RACE. The instrument given in TCRdb is Illumina HiSeq 2000. A universal primer binding site was added through template switching, and the final cDNA carried a unique molecular identifier so that TCR cDNA molecules could be counted accurately. Specific primers in the conserved constant-segment region were used to synthesize first-strand cDNA for the TCR alpha and beta chains. Each cDNA library was double barcoded, with a SMART-Mk sample barcode plus Illumina barcodes, to control for contamination. TruSeq adapter sequences along with Illumina sample barcodes were introduced in two successive PCR steps. Sequencing of the TCR alpha and beta cDNA libraries was done on the Illumina HiSeq platform using custom primers. As for the authors' bioinformatics: Unique molecular identifiers were extracted from raw reads with MiGEC, and CDR3 positions were determined with MiXCR. Recombination models were inferred per individual with the repgenHMM and IGoR tools using an EM algorithm. Shared clonotype analysis was performed with the tcR package in R, normalizing sharing by the product of cloneset sizes. Out-of-frame nonproductive sequences were analyzed to study raw recombination free of thymic and clonal selection effects. TCRdb reprocessed the public reads (quality trimming at Q25 with fastp, clone calling with MiXCR) and kept in-frame beta chains. CDR3 protein duplicates are merged, each entry listing the most common genes and DNA. The V and J calls shown here were made by TCRdb, not taken from the authors' results. The sample table records more than 250,000 distinct CDR3 sequences; about 8% of these occur just once. 2.1% of the sample belongs to the ten largest clones.

The same data also went into a second study, on yellow fever vaccine responses in identical twins. As the second study states: According to the authors, in identical twins the way T cells responded to vaccination appeared partly convergent and partly personalized. Focusing on identical twins, the study followed the T cell clones that responded to the vaccine, and did so with precision.

The material sequenced was memory (CD45RO+) T cells sorted from blood. The cell subset or site label for this specimen denotes: CD45RO+ enriched T cells. The chain is made from TRBV11-2 and TRBJ2-4; TRBD1 is perhaps the D gene, given 6 matching bases. The receptor was derived from a woman under 30 in good health. The encoded CDR3 is CASSYSTGAKNIQYF. The DNA sequence is given as TGTGCCAGCAGCTACTCCACAGGGGCCAAAAACATTCAGTACTTC.